By proportion, the clone carrying this T cell receptor beta chain is medium-sized. Its target is not known. V lost 0 bases to trimming and J lost 8 bases, with 13 bases between them. The CDR3 is 14 residues long. Amplification of TRBV12-4/TRBJ1-2 clonotypes used adaptor-ligated barcode primers. TCRdb re-called the multiplex PCR reads through MiXCR, storing one row per CDR3 protein. This sample carries some 1,400 distinct CDR3 sequences, more than 15% of them seen once, and the ten largest clones take 25% to 30%. Study findings and constraints: Tumor memory CD4+ T cell TCR gene usage was found to cluster with blood and lymph node memory CD4+ cells and with lymph node naive CD4+ cells.

The clonotype originates from a female donor with breast cancer. The material sequenced was naive CD4+ T cells sorted from blood. Subset described: naive CD4+ T cells, CD4+CD45RA+CD25-. The V gene is TRBV12-3 or TRBV12-4, the J gene TRBJ1-2; tentative D call: TRBD1 (6 bases). In DNA, the CDR3 is TGTGCCAGCAGTTTAGCTGGCAGGGGAGGCGGCTACACCTTC. Its translation is CASSLAGRGGGYTF.